This TCR beta chain was recovered during a study of T cells after yellow fever vaccination. At the level of the study: Fractions of low cell number were prepared using SMART-Seq v4 Ultra Low Input.

This clonotype was counted at least ten times. Antigen unknown. Study results and caveats: After the booster, 95% to 98% of CD4 and just over 85% of CD8 primary-response clones were re-detected.

TCRdb re-called the 5' RACE reads through MiXCR, storing one row per CDR3 protein. Of tens of thousands of distinct CDR3 sequences detected, 7% to 9% appear once; the ten largest clones hold 28%. There are 13 residues in the CDR3. Trimming left V 10 bases short and J 5 bases short, with 14 bases between. Germline V gene sequence: CDR1 KGHDR, CDR2 SFDVKD. The sample consisted of CD8+ T cells sorted from PBMCs, taken roughly 15 days after the first yellow fever vaccination. The clonotype comes from a man younger than 35 who received the YFV17D yellow fever vaccine. This chain links TRBV24-1 with TRBJ2-1; D possibly matches TRBD1 or TRBD2 (5 bases each). CDR3 bases: TGTGCCACGGAGGAGTGGGGCCACAATGAGCAGTTCTTC. It yields the protein CATEEWGHNEQFF.